This T cell receptor beta chain is drawn from a study of control samples from healthy donors and cancer patients. Here immunoSEQ multiplex PCR was the method, and the copy in TCRdb shows in-frame clones only, minus some. The table includes about 160,000 clones, 85% to 95% detected once. Germline CDR1 SNHLY, CDR2 FYNNEI. V was cut by 2 bases and J by 4 bases, with 14 bases left in between. The CDR3 is 15 amino acids. Sample: blood. The chain has TRBV2 and TRBJ1-2, with D perhaps TRBD1 (5 bases). This receptor was identified in a woman in her sixties in good health. CDR3 in amino acids: CASSEIGKTVYGYTF. DNA of the CDR3: TGTGCCAGCAGTGAAATCGGAAAGACAGTCTATGGCTACACCTTC.